This T cell receptor (beta chain) was obtained from a study of blood T cells in healthy people across ages. For this clonotype: Antigen specificity is unknown.

General study findings and limits: A greater number of naive CD4+ cells and higher diversity distinguished long-lived donors from aged donors.

With 0 bases clipped from V and 1 base from J, the junction kept 5 bases outside the gene matches. Germline CDR1 MNHNY, CDR2 SVGAGI (reference sequence). The CDR3 has 17 residues. Total RNA was isolated from each sample in quantities of at least 6 micrograms. Alongside a J-beta primer mix, a sample-barcoded 5' primer served in a second PCR lasting roughly 6 to 11 cycles. There were at least 2.5 million CDR3-containing paired-end reads obtained from each sample. MiXCR, run by TCRdb on the 5' RACE reads, gives a single entry per CDR3 protein. This table has approximately 940,000 distinct CDR3 sequences, 45% to 50% appearing once.

This rearrangement joins TRBV6-6 to TRBJ1-5; 8 bases align to TRBD1. Sequencing input: blood. This TCR derives from a young man in good health. CDR3 coding DNA: TGTGCCAGCAGTTACTCCGGACAGGGCGGGAGCAATCAGCCCCAGCATTTT. Protein: CASSYSGQGGSNQPQHF.